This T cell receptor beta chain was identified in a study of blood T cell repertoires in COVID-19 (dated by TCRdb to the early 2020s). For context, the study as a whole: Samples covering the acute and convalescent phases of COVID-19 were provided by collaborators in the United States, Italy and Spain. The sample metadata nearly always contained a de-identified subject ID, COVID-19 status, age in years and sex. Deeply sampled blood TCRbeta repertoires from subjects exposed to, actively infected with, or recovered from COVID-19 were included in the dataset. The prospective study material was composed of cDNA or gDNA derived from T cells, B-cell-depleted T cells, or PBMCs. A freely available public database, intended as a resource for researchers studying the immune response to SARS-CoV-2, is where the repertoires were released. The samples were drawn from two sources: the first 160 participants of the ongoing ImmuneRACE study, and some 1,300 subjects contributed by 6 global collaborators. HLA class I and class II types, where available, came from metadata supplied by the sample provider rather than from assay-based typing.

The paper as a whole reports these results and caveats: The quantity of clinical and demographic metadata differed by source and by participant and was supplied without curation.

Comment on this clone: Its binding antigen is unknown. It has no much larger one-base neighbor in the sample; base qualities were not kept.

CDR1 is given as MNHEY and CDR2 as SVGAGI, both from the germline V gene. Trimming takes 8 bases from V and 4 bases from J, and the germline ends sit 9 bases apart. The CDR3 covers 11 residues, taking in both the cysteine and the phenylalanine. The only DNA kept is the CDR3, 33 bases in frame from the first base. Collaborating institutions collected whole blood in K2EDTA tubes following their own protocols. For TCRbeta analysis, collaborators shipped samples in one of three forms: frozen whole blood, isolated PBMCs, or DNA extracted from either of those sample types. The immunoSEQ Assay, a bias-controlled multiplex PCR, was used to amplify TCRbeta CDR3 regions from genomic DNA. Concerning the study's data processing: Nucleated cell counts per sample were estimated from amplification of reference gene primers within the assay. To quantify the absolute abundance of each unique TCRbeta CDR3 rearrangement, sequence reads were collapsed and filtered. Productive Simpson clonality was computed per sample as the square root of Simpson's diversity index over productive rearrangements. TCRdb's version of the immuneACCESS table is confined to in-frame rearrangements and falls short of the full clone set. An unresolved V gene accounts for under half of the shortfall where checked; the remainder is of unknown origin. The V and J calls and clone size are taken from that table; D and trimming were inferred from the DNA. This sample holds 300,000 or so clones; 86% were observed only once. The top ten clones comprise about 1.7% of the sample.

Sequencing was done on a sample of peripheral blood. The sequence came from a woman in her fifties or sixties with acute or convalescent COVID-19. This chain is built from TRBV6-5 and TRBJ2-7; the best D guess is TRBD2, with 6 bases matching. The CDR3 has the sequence CASGTPYEQYF. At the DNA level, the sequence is TGTGCCAGCGGGACTCCTTACGAGCAGTACTTC.